This T cell receptor (beta chain) stems from a study of blood T cells in healthy people across ages. The authors ran a second PCR of about 7 to 11 cycles using a sample-barcoded 5' primer and a J-beta primer mix. Carrying 12 random nucleotides, a template-switch adaptor labeled each individual cDNA molecule. Each CDR3 protein gets one entry after TCRdb re-called the 5' RACE reads with MiXCR. The sample shows over 1.5 million distinct CDR3 sequences, 49% of them seen only once. The V and J ends lost 3 bases and 6 bases, in that order; junction bases with no gene match: 11. CDR1 is SGHTA, CDR2 FQGNSA, per germline. This CDR3 contains 16 residues. The study isolated at least 6.5 million PBMCs from each sample.

The V gene is TRBV7-2, the J gene TRBJ2-1; 7 bases agree with TRBD2. This receptor was obtained from a woman between 35 and 50 years old in good health. Specimen: blood. This CDR3 is CASSLTSKGRSNEQFF. In DNA form, the CDR3 reads TGTGCCAGCAGCTTGACTAGCAAGGGAAGGAGCAATGAGCAGTTCTTC.